This T cell receptor (beta chain) was sequenced during a study of blood T cell repertoires in COVID-19. The wider study: There were acute and convalescent COVID-19 samples, and they came from the United States, Italy and Spain. Nucleic acid was either cDNA or gDNA, and it came from T cells, B-cell-depleted T cells, or PBMCs.

The ends were cut back, 6 bases at V and 4 bases at J, with 15 bases in the middle. The CDR3 has 14 amino acids. In germline, CDR1 is WSHSY, CDR2 SAAADI. Authors' methods: Quantification of nucleated cells was approximated via reference gene primer amplification. Sequencing used immunoSEQ multiplex PCR; TCRdb keeps in-frame clones, though not all of them. Clone size and V and J calls were adopted from that table, with D and trimming inferred from the DNA. This sample yields around 250,000 clones, of which nearly 90% are seen a single time; roughly 4.5% belongs to the top ten. J is TRBJ1-2 and V is TRBV10-2; the D gene is possibly TRBD1 (6 bases). The sequencing input was peripheral blood. This clonotype originated in a woman aged 40 to 50 who had recovered from COVID-19. The DNA of the CDR3 is TGCGCCAGCAGCCTCGAACAGGGTACCTATGGCTACACCTTC. It encodes CASSLEQGTYGYTF.